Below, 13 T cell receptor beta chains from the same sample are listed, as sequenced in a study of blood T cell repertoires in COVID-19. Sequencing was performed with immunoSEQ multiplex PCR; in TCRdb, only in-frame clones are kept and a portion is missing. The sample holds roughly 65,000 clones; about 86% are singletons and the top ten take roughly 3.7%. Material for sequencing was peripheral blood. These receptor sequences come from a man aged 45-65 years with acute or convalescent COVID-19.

For the CDR3, the DNA is TGTGCCAGCAGAAAAAACAGGGACTCTGGAAACACCATATATTTT. Its protein is CASRKNRDSGNTIYF. V is TRBV6-5 and J is TRBJ1-3; D might be TRBD1 (6 bases). Germline V lookup: CDR1 MNHEY, CDR2 SVGAGI. The length of the CDR3 is 15 residues. V gave up 6 bases and J gave up 0 bases, with 12 bases separating them.

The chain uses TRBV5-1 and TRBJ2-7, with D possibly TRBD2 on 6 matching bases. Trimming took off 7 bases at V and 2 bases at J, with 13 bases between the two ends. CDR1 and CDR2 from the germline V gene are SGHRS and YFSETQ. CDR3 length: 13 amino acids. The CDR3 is CASSAGTTYEQYF. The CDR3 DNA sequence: TGCGCCAGCTCGGCGGGGACGACCTACGAGCAGTACTTC.

CDR3 sequence reads: CASSPGQANQPQHF. DNA for the CDR3: TGCGCCAGCAGCCCGGGACAGGCAAATCAGCCCCAGCATTTT. The V and J genes are TRBV4-1 and TRBJ1-5; 8 nucleotides line up with TRBD1. Germline V lookup: CDR1 MGHRA, CDR2 YSYEKL. This CDR3 is 14 amino acids long. V shed 4 bases and J 4 bases; nucleotides not matched to a gene: 3.

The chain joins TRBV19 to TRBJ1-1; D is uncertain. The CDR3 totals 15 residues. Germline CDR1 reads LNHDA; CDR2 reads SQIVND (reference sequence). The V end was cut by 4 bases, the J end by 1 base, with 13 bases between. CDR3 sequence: CASSSPGVGNTEAFF. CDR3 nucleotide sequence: TGTGCCAGTAGTAGCCCCGGGGTGGGGAACACTGAAGCTTTCTTT.

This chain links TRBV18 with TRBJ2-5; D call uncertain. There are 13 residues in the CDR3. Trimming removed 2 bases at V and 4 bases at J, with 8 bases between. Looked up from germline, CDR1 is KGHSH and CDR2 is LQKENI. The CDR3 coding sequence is TGTGCCAGCTCACCAGGGTCGGGAGAGACCCAGTACTTC. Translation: CASSPGSGETQYF.

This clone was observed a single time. The chain's CDR3 is CASSLLSGAASTLSNQPQHF. The CDR3 DNA reads TGTGCCAGCAGTTTATTATCTGGCGCAGCGTCCACCCTTAGCAATCAGCCCCAGCATTTT. This chain joins TRBV28 and TRBJ1-5; D not certain. The CDR3 has 20 residues. Deletions cut 1 base from V and 0 bases from J, with 22 bases between. In germline, CDR1 is MDHEN, CDR2 SYDVKM.

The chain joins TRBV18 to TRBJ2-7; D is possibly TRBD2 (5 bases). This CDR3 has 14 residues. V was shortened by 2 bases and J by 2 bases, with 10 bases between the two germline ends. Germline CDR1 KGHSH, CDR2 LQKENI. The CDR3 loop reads CASSPKGSPYEQYF. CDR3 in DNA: TGTGCCAGCTCACCAAAAGGGAGCCCCTACGAGCAGTACTTC.

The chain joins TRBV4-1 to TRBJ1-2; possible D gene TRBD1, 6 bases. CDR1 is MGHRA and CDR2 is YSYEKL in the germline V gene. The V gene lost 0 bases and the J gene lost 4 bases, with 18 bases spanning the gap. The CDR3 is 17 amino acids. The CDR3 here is CASSQDSLGQGSYGYTF. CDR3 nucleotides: TGCGCCAGCAGCCAAGACTCCTTGGGGCAGGGGTCCTATGGCTACACCTTC.

CDR3 in DNA: TGCGCCAGCAGCCAAGATTCTAGCTTCACCGGGGAGCTGTTTTTT. As protein: CASSQDSSFTGELFF. This sequence joins TRBV4-1 and TRBJ2-2; a possible D gene is TRBD2 (5 bases). This CDR3 spans 15 amino acids. The germline V gene encodes CDR1 MGHRA and CDR2 YSYEKL. V was cut by 0 bases and J by 4 bases, with 9 bases left in between.

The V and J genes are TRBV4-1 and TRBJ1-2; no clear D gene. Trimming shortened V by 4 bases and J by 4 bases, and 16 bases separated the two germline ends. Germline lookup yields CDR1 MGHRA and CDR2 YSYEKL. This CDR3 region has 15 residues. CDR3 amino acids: CASSPLLTGFYGYTF. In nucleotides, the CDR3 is TGCGCCAGCAGCCCCCTTCTGACGGGGTTCTATGGCTACACCTTC.

The CDR3 is CASSQDPGGVGELFF. The CDR3 DNA is TGTGCCAGCAGCCAAGATCCAGGGGGAGTCGGGGAGCTGTTTTTT. V is TRBV3-1 (or the pseudogene TRBV3-2) and J is TRBJ2-2, with 7 bases identical to TRBD1. The ends lost 0 bases at V and 7 bases at J; junction bases unmatched: 5. Looked up from germline, CDR1 is LGHDT and CDR2 is YNNKEL (reference sequence). This CDR3 contains 15 residues.

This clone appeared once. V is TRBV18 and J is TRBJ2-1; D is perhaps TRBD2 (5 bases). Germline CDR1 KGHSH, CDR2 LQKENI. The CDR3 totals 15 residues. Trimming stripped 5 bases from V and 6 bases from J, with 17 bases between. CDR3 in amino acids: CASSSELGIGNEQFF. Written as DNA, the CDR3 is TGTGCCAGCTCATCAGAACTAGGGATCGGCAATGAGCAGTTCTTC. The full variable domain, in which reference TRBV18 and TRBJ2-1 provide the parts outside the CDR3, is NAGVMQNPRHLVRRRGQEARLRCSPMKGHSHVYWYRQLPEEGLKFMVYLQKENIIDESGMPKERFSAEFPKEGPSILRIQQVVRGDSAAYFCASSSELGIGNEQFFGPGTRLTVL.

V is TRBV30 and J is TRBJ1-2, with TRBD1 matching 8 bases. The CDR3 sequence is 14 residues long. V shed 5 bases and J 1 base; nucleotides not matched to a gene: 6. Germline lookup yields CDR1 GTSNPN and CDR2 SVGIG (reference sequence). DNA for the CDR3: TGTGCCTGGGACAGGGGTGGAGGTAACTATGGCTACACCTTC. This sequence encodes CAWDRGGGNYGYTF.